The following is a T cell receptor beta chain sequence with its context. Trimming shortened V by 0 bases and J by 1 base, and 10 bases separated the two germline ends. This CDR3 has 16 residues. Looked up from germline, CDR1 is LGHNA and CDR2 is YNFKEQ. This sample was included in a study of cytomegalovirus exposure and HLA in healthy donors. In the PCR, 60 Vbeta and 13 Jbeta primers were used. Measured with immunoSEQ multiplex PCR; TCRdb has only the in-frame clones, and not every one. Of more than 250,000 clones in the sample, roughly 89% were seen once. Material for sequencing was PBMCs. The origin of this receptor is a woman aged 18-29 years in good health and CMV-seronegative. The chain recombines TRBV4-2 with TRBJ1-5; unclear D gene. The CDR3: CASSQDNDISNQPQHF. In nucleotides, the CDR3 is TGTGCCAGCAGCCAAGATAACGACATCAGCAATCAGCCCCAGCATTTT.